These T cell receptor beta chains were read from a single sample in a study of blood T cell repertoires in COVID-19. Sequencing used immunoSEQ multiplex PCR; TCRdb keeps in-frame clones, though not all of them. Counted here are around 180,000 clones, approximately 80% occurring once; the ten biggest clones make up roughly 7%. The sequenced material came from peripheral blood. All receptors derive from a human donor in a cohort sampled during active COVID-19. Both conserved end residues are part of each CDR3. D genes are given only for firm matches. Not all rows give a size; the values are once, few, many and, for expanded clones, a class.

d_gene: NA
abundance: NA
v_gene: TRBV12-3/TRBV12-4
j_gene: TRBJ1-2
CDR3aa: CASSGTYGYTF
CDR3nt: TGTGCCAGCAGCGGGACTTATGGCTACACCTTC

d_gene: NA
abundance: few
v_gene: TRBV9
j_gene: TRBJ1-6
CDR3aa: CASSVGGPPLHF
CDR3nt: TGTGCCAGCAGCGTAGGAGGGCCACCCCTCCACTTT

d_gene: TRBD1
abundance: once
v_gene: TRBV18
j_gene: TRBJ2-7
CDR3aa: CASSPPGGAVPYEQYF
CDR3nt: TGTGCCAGCTCACCACCAGGGGGCGCGGTCCCGTACGAGCAGTACTTC

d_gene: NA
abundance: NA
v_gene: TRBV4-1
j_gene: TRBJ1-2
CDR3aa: CASSQRVENREYYGYTF
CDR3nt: TGCGCCAGCAGCCAAAGGGTGGAGAACAGGGAGTACTATGGCTACACCTTC

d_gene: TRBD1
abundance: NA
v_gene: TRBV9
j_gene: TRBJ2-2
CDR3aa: CASSSPGQGYNTGELFF
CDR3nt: TGTGCCAGCAGCTCTCCGGGACAGGGGTACAACACCGGGGAGCTGTTTTTT

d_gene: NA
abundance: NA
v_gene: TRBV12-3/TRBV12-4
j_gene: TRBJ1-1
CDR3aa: CASSLFLATEAFF
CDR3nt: TGTGCCAGCAGTTTGTTCCTGGCCACTGAAGCTTTCTTT

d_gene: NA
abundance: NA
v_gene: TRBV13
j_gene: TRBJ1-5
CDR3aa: CASARGDQPQHF
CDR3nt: TGTGCCAGCGCCCGGGGGGATCAGCCCCAGCATTTT

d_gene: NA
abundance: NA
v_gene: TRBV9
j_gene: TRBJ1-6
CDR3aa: CASSKGDSPLHF
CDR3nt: TGTGCCAGCAGCAAAGGAGATTCACCCCTCCACTTT

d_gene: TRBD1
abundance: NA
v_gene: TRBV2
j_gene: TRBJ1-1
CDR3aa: CASNPGQLTEAFF
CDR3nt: TGTGCCAGCAACCCGGGACAGCTCACTGAAGCTTTCTTT

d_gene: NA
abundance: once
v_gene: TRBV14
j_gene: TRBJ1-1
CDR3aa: CASTPKWKVDMNTEAFF
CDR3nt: TGTGCCAGCACCCCCAAGTGGAAGGTTGACATGAACACTGAAGCTTTCTTT

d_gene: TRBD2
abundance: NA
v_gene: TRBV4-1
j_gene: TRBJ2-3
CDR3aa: CASSQDHLAVSTDTQYF
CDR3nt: TGCGCCAGCAGCCAAGACCACCTAGCGGTGAGCACAGATACGCAGTATTTT

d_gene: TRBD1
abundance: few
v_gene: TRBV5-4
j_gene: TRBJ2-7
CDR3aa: CASSTDRVRGQYF
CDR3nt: TGTGCCAGCAGCACGGACAGGGTCCGGGGTCAGTACTTC

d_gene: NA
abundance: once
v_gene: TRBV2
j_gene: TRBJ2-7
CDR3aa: CASGGEQYF
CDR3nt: TGTGCCAGCGGAGGCGAGCAGTACTTC

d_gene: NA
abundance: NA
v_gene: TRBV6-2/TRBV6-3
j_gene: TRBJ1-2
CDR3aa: CASSPRASYGYTF
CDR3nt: TGTGCCAGCAGTCCCAGGGCAAGTTATGGCTACACCTTC

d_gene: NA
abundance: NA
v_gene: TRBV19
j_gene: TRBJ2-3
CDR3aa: CASSIEGTDTQYF
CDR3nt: TGTGCCAGTAGTATTGAGGGCACAGATACGCAGTATTTT

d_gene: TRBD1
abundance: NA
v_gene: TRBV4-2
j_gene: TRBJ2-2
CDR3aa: CASSQVETGYPGELFF
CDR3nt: TGTGCCAGCAGCCAAGTCGAGACAGGGTACCCCGGGGAGCTGTTTTTT

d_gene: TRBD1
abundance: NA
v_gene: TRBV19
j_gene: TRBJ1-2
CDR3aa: CASSIGSRGTGGYTF
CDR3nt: TGTGCCAGTAGTATCGGCTCCAGGGGGACGGGCGGCTACACCTTC

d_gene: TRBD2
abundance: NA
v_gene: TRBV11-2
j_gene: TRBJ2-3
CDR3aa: CASSFSSGATDTQYF
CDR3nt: TGTGCCAGCAGTTTCTCTAGCGGGGCCACAGATACGCAGTATTTT

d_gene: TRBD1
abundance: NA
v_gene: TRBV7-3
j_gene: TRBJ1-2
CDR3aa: CASSPTGAHGYTF
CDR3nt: TGTGCCAGCAGCCCGACAGGGGCTCATGGCTACACCTTC

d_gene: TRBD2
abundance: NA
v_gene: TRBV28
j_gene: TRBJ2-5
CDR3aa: CASRQGTTRRETQYF
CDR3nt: TGTGCCAGCAGGCAAGGGACTACTCGTAGGGAGACCCAGTACTTC

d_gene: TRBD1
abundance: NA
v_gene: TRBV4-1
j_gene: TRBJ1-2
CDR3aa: CASSQAGGYGYTF
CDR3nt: TGCGCCAGCAGCCAAGCAGGGGGCTATGGCTACACCTTC

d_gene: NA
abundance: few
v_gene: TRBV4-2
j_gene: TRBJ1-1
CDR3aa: CASSQARAQGTEAFF
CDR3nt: TGTGCCAGCAGCCAAGCCAGAGCACAGGGAACTGAAGCTTTCTTT